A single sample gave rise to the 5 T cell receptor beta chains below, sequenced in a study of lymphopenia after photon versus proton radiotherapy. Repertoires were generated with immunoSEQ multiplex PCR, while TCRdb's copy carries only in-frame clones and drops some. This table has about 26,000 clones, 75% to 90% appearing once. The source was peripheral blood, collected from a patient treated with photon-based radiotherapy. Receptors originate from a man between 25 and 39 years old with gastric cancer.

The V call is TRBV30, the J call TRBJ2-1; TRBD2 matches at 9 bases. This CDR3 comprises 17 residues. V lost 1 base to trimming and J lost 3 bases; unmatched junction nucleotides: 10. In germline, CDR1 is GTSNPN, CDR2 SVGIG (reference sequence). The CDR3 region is CAWSARKRGEIYNEQFF. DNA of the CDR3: TGTGCCTGGAGTGCCAGAAAGCGGGGGGAAATCTACAATGAGCAGTTCTTC.

The CDR3 sequence: CASSKDRFSGNTIYF. In nucleotides, the CDR3 is TGTGCCAGCAGCAAAGACAGGTTTTCTGGAAACACCATATATTTT. This rearrangement joins TRBV7-2 to TRBJ1-3; maybe TRBD1 (6 bases). This CDR3 region has 15 residues. The germline gives CDR1 SGHTA, CDR2 FQGNSA. V was cut by 5 bases and J by 1 base, with 12 bases left in between.

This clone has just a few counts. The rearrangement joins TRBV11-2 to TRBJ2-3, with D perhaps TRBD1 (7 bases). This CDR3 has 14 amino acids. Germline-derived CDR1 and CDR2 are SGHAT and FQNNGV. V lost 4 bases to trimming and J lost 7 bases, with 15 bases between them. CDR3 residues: CASSYGTAGNTQYF. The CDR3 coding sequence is TGTGCCAGCAGCTACGGGACAGCGGGCAATACGCAGTATTTT.

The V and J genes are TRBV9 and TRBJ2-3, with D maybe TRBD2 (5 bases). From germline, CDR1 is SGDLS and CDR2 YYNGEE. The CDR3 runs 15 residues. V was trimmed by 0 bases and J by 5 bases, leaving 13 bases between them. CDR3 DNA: TGTGCCAGCAGCGTAGACTCAACGGCGGGAGATACGCAGTATTTT. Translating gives CASSVDSTAGDTQYF. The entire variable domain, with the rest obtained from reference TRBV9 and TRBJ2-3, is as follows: DSGVTQTPKHLITATGQRVTLRCSPRSGDLSVYWYQQSLDQGLQFLIQYYNGEERAKGNILERFSAQQFPDLHSELNLSSLELGDSALYFCASSVDSTAGDTQYFGPGTRLTVL.

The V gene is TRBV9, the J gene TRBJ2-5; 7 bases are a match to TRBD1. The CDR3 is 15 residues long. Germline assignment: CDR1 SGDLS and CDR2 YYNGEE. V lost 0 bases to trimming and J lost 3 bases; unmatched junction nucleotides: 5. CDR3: CASSVGGTEEETQYF. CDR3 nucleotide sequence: TGTGCCAGCAGCGTAGGTGGGACAGAGGAAGAGACCCAGTACTTC.